This is a list of T cell receptor beta chains from one sample in a study of glioma-infiltrating T cells after dendritic cell vaccination. TCRdb's copy holds only in-frame clones and misses some; the assay was immunoSEQ multiplex PCR. This sample has almost 65,000 clones, with 80% to 85% found just once. Source: blood, taken before dendritic cell vaccination. The receptors stem from a human donor with glioblastoma. CDR3s include the opening cysteine and the closing phenylalanine or tryptophan. D genes are given only for firm matches. A clone size is listed for some rows: how often the clone was seen (once, few, many), or a class if it is expanded.

cdr3_aa | cdr3_nt | j_call | d_call | clone_size | v_call
CASSLSTTNEKLFF | TGTGCCAGCAGTTTGTCCACAACTAATGAAAAACTGTTTTTT | TRBJ1-4 | - | - | TRBV27
CASSSRGEVAGELFF | TGTGCCAGCAGCTCCAGGGGAGAGGTGGCTGGGGAGCTGTTTTTT | TRBJ2-2 | - | once | TRBV7-6
CASRQQGPEAFF | TGTGCCAGCAGGCAACAGGGCCCTGAAGCTTTCTTT | TRBJ1-1 | - | - | TRBV2
CAIYSQENYGYTF | TGTGCCATCTATAGTCAGGAAAACTATGGCTACACCTTC | TRBJ1-2 | - | - | TRBV10-3
CASSLSRVGQETQYF | TGTGCCAGCAGCCTCTCTCGAGTCGGTCAAGAGACCCAGTACTTC | TRBJ2-5 | - | - | TRBV7-9
CASSLERGGHTQYF | TGCGCCAGCAGCTTGGAGCGGGGGGGCCATACGCAGTATTTT | TRBJ2-3 | TRBD2 | - | TRBV5-1
CAISEPAPAQGTQYF | TGTGCCATCAGTGAGCCAGCCCCTGCACAGGGTACGCAGTATTTT | TRBJ2-3 | - | - | TRBV10-3
CASSPYRDRDGGAFF | TGTGCCAGCTCACCATACCGCGACAGGGATGGAGGAGCTTTCTTT | TRBJ1-1 | TRBD1 | - | TRBV18
CASSKAETSSNEQFF | TGTGCCAGCAGCAAAGCGGAGACTAGCAGTAATGAGCAGTTCTTC | TRBJ2-1 | - | - | TRBV21-1
CASSYKTGGRQFF | TGTGCCAGCAGTTACAAGACAGGGGGACGGCAGTTCTTC | TRBJ2-1 | TRBD1 | - | TRBV6-5
CASSLFGSAGVSYNEQFF | TGTGCCAGCAGCTTATTTGGATCTGCGGGGGTCTCCTACAATGAGCAGTTCTTC | TRBJ2-1 | TRBD2 | - | TRBV11-3
CATSRDLAGGNEQFF | TGTGCCACCAGCAGAGATTTAGCGGGGGGTAATGAGCAGTTCTTC | TRBJ2-1 | TRBD2 | - | TRBV15
CASTTPGTGNTIYF | TGTGCCAGCACCACCCCAGGCACTGGAAACACCATATATTTT | TRBJ1-3 | - | - | TRBV28
CASSYPGYEQYF | TGTGCCAGCAGTTACCCCGGTTACGAGCAGTACTTC | TRBJ2-7 | - | - | TRBV6-6
CASSNRQETQYF | TGTGCCAGTAGTAACAGACAAGAGACCCAGTACTTC | TRBJ2-5 | - | few | TRBV19
CASSLSVPRDTQYF | TGTGCCAGCAGTTTATCGGTTCCGCGAGATACGCAGTATTTT | TRBJ2-3 | - | - | TRBV27
CASSQEPSYEQYF | TGTGCCAGCAGTCAAGAGCCCTCCTACGAGCAGTACTTC | TRBJ2-7 | - | - | TRBV7-6
CASSWGQPQETQYF | TGTGCCAGCAGCTGGGGACAGCCTCAAGAGACCCAGTACTTC | TRBJ2-5 | TRBD1 | - | TRBV5-4
CASSEADRVQPQHF | TGTGCCAGCAGTGAAGCGGACAGGGTCCAGCCCCAGCATTTT | TRBJ1-5 | TRBD1 | - | TRBV2
CASSLEGGPYEQYF | TGCGCCAGCAGCTTGGAGGGGGGGCCCTACGAGCAGTACTTC | TRBJ2-7 | - | - | TRBV5-1
CAWTLGLARGETQYF | TGTGCCTGGACCTTAGGACTAGCGAGGGGGGAGACCCAGTACTTC | TRBJ2-5 | TRBD2 | - | TRBV30
CASSGRDQGRFTF | TGTGCCAGCAGTGGCAGGGACCAGGGGAGATTCACCTTC | TRBJ1-2 | - | - | TRBV6-4
CATSRAPLAGTGEQYF | TGTGCCACCAGCAGAGCCCCCCTCGCCGGGACAGGGGAGCAGTACTTC | TRBJ2-7 | TRBD1 | - | TRBV15
CASSTDRMNTEAFF | TGTGCCAGTAGTACTGACAGAATGAACACTGAAGCTTTCTTT | TRBJ1-1 | - | - | TRBV19
CASSGGAGQLNTEAFF | TGCGCCAGCAGCGGAGGGGCGGGACAGCTGAACACTGAAGCTTTCTTT | TRBJ1-1 | TRBD1 | few | TRBV5-1
CASSQGLDSYNEQFF | TGCGCCAGCAGCCAAGGTCTTGACAGTTACAATGAGCAGTTCTTC | TRBJ2-1 | - | - | TRBV4-1
CASSQGHISNQPQHF | TGCGCCAGCAGCCAGGGACATATTAGCAATCAGCCCCAGCATTTT | TRBJ1-5 | - | - | TRBV4-1
CASSLERGPLDEQFF | TGTGCCAGCAGCTTGGAGCGGGGGCCCCTCGATGAGCAGTTCTTC | TRBJ2-1 | TRBD2 | - | TRBV5-4